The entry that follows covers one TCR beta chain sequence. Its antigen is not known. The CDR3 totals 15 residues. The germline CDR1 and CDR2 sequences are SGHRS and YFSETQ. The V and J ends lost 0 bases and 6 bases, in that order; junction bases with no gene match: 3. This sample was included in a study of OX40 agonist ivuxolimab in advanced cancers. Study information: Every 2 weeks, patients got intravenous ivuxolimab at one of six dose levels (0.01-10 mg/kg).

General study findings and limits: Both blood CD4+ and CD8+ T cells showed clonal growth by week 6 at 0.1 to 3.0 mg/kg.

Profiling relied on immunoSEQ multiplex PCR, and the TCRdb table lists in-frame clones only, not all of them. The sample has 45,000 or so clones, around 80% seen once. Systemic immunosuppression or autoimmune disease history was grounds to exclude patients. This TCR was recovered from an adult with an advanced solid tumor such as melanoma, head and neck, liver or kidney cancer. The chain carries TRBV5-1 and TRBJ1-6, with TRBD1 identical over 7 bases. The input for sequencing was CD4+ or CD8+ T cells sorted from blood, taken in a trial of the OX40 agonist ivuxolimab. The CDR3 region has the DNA TGCGCCAGCAGCTTGGGGACAGGAACTAATTCACCCCTCCACTTT. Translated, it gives CASSLGTGTNSPLHF.